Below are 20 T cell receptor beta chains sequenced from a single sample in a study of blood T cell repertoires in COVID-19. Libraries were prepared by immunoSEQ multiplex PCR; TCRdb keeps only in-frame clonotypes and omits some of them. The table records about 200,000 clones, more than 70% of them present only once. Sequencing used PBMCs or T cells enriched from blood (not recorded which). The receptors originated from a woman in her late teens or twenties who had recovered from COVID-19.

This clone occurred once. This CDR3 reads CASSVAGLTPQFF. CDR3 nucleotides: TGTGCCAGCAGCGTAGCTGGCTTGACACCGCAGTTCTTC. V is TRBV9 and J is TRBJ2-1; D call uncertain. The CDR3 runs 13 residues. Germline V gives CDR1 SGDLS, CDR2 YYNGEE. V was trimmed by 0 bases and J by 12 bases, leaving 13 bases between them.

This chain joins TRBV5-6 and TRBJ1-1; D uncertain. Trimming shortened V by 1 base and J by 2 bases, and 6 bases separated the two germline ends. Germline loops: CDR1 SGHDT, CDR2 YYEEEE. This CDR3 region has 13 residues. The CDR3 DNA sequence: TGTGCCAGCAGCTTGACAGTAAACACTGAAGCTTTCTTT. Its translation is CASSLTVNTEAFF.

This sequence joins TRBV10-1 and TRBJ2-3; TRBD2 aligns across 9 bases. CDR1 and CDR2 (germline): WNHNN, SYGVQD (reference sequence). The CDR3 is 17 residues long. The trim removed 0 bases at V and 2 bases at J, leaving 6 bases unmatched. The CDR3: CASSESTRGGPTDTQYF. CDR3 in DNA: TGCGCCAGCAGTGAGTCAACGCGGGGGGGCCCCACAGATACGCAGTATTTT.

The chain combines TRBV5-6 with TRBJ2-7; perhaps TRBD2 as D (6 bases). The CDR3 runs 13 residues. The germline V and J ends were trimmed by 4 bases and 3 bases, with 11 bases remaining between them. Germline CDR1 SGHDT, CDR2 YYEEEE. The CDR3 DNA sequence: TGTGCCAGCAGCGATGGGGGGAACTACGAGCAGTACTTC. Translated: CASSDGGNYEQYF.

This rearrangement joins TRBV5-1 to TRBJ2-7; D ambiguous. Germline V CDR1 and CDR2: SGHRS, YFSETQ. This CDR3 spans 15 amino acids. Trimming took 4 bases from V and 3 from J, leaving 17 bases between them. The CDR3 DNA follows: TGCGCCAGCAGCCCCGAGACTCTAAGGTTCTACGAGCAGTACTTC. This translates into CASSPETLRFYEQYF.

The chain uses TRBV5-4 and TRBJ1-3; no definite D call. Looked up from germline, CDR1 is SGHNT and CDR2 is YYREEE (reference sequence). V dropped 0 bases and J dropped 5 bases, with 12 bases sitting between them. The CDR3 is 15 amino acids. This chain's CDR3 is CASSLDQSRRNTIYF. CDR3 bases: TGTGCCAGCAGCTTGGATCAGTCGAGGAGAAACACCATATATTTT. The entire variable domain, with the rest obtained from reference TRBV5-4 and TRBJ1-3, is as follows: ETGVTQSPTHLIKTRGQQVTLRCSSQSGHNTVSWYQQALGQGPQFIFQYYREEENGRGNFPPRFSGLQFPNYSSELNVNALELDDSALYLCASSLDQSRRNTIYFGEGSWLTVV.

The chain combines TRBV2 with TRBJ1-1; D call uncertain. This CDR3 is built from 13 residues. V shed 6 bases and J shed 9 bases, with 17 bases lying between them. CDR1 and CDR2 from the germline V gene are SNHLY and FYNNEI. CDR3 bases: TGTGCCAGCAGCCCGGCAGCGGCGGGGAAAGCTTTCTTT. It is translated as CASSPAAAGKAFF.

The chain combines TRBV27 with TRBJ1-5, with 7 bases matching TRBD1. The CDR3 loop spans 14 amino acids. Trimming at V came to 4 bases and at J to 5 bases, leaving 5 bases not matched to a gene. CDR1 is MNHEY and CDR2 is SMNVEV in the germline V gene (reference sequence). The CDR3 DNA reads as TGTGCCAGCAGTTGGAGGGGGCGGGATCAGCCCCAGCATTTT. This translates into CASSWRGRDQPQHF.

The CDR3: CASSQGWTGGNTIYF. The DNA of the CDR3 is TGTGCCAGCAGCCAGGGTTGGACAGGAGGAAACACCATATATTTT. The gene calls are TRBV14 and TRBJ1-3; 7 bases align to TRBD1. The CDR3 totals 15 residues. Germline V gene lookup returns CDR1 SGHDN and CDR2 FVKESK. The ends lost 3 bases at V and 4 bases at J; junction bases unmatched: 6.

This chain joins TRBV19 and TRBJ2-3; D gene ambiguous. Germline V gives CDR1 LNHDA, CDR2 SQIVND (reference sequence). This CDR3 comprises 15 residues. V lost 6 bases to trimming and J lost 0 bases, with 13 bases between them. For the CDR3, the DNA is TGTGCCAGTAGCGCAATGTGGGCTAGCACAGATACGCAGTATTTT. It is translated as CASSAMWASTDTQYF.

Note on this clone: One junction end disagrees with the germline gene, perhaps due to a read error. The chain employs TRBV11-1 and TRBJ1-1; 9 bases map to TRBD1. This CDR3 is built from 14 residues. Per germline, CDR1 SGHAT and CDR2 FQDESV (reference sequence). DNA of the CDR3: TGTGCCAGCAGCTCGTACAGGGGGCGAGTTGAAACTTTCTTT. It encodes CASSSYRGRVETFF.

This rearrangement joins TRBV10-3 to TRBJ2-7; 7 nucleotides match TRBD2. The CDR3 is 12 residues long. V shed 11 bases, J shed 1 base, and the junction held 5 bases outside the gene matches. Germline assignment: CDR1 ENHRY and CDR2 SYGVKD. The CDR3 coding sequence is TGTGCCGTCGGGACTACGTCCTACGAGCAGTACTTC. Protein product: CAVGTTSYEQYF.

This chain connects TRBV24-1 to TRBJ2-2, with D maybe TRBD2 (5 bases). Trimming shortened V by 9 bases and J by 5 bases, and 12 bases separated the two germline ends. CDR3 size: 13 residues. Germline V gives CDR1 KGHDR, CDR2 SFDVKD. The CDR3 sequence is CATSVTGTGELFF. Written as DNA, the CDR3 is TGTGCCACCTCCGTTACGGGGACCGGGGAGCTGTTTTTT.

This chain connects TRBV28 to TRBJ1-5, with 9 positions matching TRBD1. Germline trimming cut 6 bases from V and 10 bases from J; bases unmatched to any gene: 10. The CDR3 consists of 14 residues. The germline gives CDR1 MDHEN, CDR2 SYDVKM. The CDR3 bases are TGTGCCAGCAGAGCGACAGGGGGTCCTCTTCCCCAGCATTTT. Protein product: CASRATGGPLPQHF.

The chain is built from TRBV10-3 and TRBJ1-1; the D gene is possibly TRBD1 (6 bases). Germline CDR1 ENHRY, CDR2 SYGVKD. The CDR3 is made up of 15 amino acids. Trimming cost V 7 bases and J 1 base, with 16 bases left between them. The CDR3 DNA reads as TGTGCCATCAAGGTGAAGGGGACACGGAACACTGAAGCTTTCTTT. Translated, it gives CAIKVKGTRNTEAFF.

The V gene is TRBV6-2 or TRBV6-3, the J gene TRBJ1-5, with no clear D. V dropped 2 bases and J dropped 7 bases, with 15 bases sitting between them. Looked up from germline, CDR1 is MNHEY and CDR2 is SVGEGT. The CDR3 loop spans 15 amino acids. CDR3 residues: CASSYGQTLGQPQHF. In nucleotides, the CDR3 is TGTGCCAGCAGTTACGGGCAGACCCTTGGGCAGCCCCAGCATTTT.

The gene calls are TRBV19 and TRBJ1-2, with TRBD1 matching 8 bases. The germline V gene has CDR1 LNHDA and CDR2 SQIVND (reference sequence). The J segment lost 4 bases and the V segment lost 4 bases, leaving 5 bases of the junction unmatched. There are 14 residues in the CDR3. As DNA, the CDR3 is TGTGCCAGTAGTAGTGGACAGGGATTCTATGGCTACACCTTC. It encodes CASSSGQGFYGYTF.

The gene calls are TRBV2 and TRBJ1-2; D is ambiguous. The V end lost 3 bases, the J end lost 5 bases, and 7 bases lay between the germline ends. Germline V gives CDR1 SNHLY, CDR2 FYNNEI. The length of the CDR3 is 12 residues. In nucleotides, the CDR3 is TGTGCCAGCAGTGAGCCGGGTTATGGCTACACCTTC. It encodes CASSEPGYGYTF. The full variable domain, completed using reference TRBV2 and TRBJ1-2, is EPEVTQTPSHQVTQMGQEVILRCVPISNHLYFYWYRQILGQKVEFLVSFYNNEISEKSEIFDDQFSVERPDGSNFTLKIRSTKLEDSAMYFCASSEPGYGYTFGSGTRLTVV.

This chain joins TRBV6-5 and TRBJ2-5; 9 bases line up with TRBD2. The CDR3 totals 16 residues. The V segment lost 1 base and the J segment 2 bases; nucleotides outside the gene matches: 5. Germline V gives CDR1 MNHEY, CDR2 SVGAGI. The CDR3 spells CASSYFAGGLQETQYF. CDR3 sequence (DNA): TGTGCCAGCAGTTACTTCGCGGGGGGGTTACAAGAGACCCAGTACTTC.

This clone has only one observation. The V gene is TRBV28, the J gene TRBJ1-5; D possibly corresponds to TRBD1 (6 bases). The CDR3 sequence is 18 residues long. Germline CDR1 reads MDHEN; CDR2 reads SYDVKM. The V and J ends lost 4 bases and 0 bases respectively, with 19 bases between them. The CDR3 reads CASSYPSGAPYSNQPQHF. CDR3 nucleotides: TGTGCCAGCAGTTACCCGTCAGGGGCCCCCTATAGCAATCAGCCCCAGCATTTT.